Here is one TCR beta chain with its context. Its antigen has not been determined. Base-call qualities are not available, and no considerably larger clone is one nucleotide away. This record belongs to a study of T cells in tumors after PD-1 blockade (dated by TCRdb to the late 2010s). The study in broad terms: Patients with prior checkpoint blockade, systemic immunosuppressant use, or recent radiotherapy or other anti-cancer therapy within 4 weeks were excluded. Patients received pembrolizumab 200 mg every 3 weeks or cemiplimab 350 mg every 2 weeks. While on anti-PD-1 treatment, some of the patients also continued taking daily vismodegib 150 mg. Peripheral blood samples averaged around 110,000 TCR templates (range about 22,000-260,000) and 35,000 to 40,000 unique clonotypes. Paired single-cell RNA and TCR sequencing was done in the study on site-matched tumors from patients with BCC or SCC, both before and after anti-PD-1 therapy. To compare clonotypes in blood and tumor, bulk TCR sequencing was done on over nine peripheral blood samples taken from roughly 5 patients. Clinical response was assessed using RECIST version 1.1.

The immunoSEQ platform was used to carry out deep TCRbeta sequencing. The study's processing was this. For further analysis, only productive rearrangements were exported from the immunoSEQ Analyzer. T cell phenotypes were assigned to bulk TCRbeta clonotypes by matching the clonotypes to single-cell RNA+TCR-seq clones with the same TCRbeta sequence. Tumor enrichment of a clone was calculated by dividing the clone's tumor frequency by the clone's PBMC frequency, both taken from bulk TCR sequencing. TCRs were sorted with GLIPH into specificity groups, meaning clusters of distinct TCRs that share CDR3 motifs and likely recognize common antigens. As stored in TCRdb, this immuneACCESS dataset retains in-frame rearrangements with V and J assigned. A fraction of the clones does not appear; measured against another copy, unresolved V genes explain less than half of the discrepancy, and the remainder lacks a known reason. The D gene and trimming were derived from the DNA, and the V and J assignments and clone size from that table. The sample table records 45,000 to 60,000 clones; over 75% of these occur just once. The ten biggest clones cover approximately 4% of the sample.

Points the paper makes about the study in general: Around two fifths of the TCR clonotypes from tumors also showed up in blood, and some novel exhausted tumor clones were present in pre-treatment blood, which suggests peripheral recruitment. The source of novel T cell clones was not identified and could include lymphoid organs or rare unexpanded clones within the tumor or its periphery.

Reading from cysteine to phenylalanine, the CDR3 counts 13 amino acids. The read is trimmed to its CDR3 DNA, 39 bases read in frame from base 1. The germline V gene (reference sequence) sets CDR1 to SGHNT and CDR2 to YYREEE. V is shortened by 10 bases, J by 1 base, and the region joining them spans 13 bases. The time point label of this sample denotes: before anti-PD-1 therapy. Genomic DNA extracted from tumor biopsies or peripheral blood was used for bulk TCRbeta sequencing, with input ranging from about 600 ng to 6,004 ng. All patients had histologically proven advanced or metastatic basal or squamous cell carcinoma and were poor candidates for surgical resection. The basal cell carcinoma cohort comprised about a dozen patients, of whom several had bulk tumor TCR sequencing.

The input for sequencing was PBMCs, taken before anti-PD-1 treatment. The chain links TRBV5-4 with TRBJ2-3, and TRBD2 may be the D gene, going by 6 matching bases. The clonotype originates from a human donor with basal cell carcinoma. CDR3 region: CAAREAGTDTQYF. The DNA sequence follows: TGTGCCGCGAGGGAGGCGGGCACAGATACGCAGTATTTT.